This T cell receptor beta chain was identified in a study of early T cells in non-severe SARS-CoV-2 infection (dated by TCRdb to about 2021). Notes on the research overall: Bulk RNA from unsorted whole blood was used for TCR sequencing, so alpha and beta chains could not be paired. Study-wide findings and limitations: VDJdb matching was skewed toward anti-spike CD8 responses, so virus-specific expansions were likely underestimated and private and CD4 specificities were missed.

Library generation was performed with 5' RACE. The sequencer listed for this sample is NextSeq 500. Unique molecular identifiers were attached to individual cDNA molecules in the TCR library protocol so that sequencing error and PCR bias could be corrected. Both TCR alpha and beta chains were sequenced, and tight co-correlation was observed between alpha and beta sequence abundances in each sample. Under the source paper's analysis protocol: V gene, J gene and CDR3 annotation of TCR sequences was performed with Decombinator V4. Expanded TCRs were defined as changing significantly between any two time points under a Poisson model with p below 0.0001. TCR abundances were normalised to the total number of TCRs sequenced per sample and were expressed as counts per million. MAIT TCRs were defined by TRAV1-2 paired with TRAJ12, TRAJ20 or TRAJ33, and iNKT TCRs by TRAV10 paired with TRAJ18. VDJdb, accessed on 1 November 2021, was searched for TCRs annotated for CMV, EBV and SARS-CoV-2, and TCRs annotated for more than one antigen were excluded. The public reads were reanalyzed by TCRdb: fastp trimming at Q25, MiXCR alignment, in-frame beta chains only. Every distinct CDR3 protein forms one entry, paired with its most common genes and DNA. The V and J calls and clone size come from TCRdb's table, not from the authors' own analysis. This sample lists about 39,000 distinct CDR3 sequences; less than 7% were detected once. The ten largest clones take up more than 3.5% of the sample.

A case-control design nested within a healthcare worker cohort in London, UK, was used, with weekly nasopharyngeal swab PCR tests and blood sampling performed. Healthcare workers were recruited between 23 and 31 March 2020, during the week of the UK lockdown, and were followed weekly for up to roughly 15 weeks. CDR1 is given as SGHTA and CDR2 as FQGTGA, both from the germline V gene. Trimming takes 2 bases from V and 1 base from J, and the germline ends sit 5 bases apart. From the cysteine through the phenylalanine, the CDR3 covers 14 amino acids. Left in the record is the CDR3 DNA by itself, 42 bases read in frame from the first base. As to this clonotype: The target of this receptor is not known. Base qualities are missing; no much larger clone stands one base away.

The receptor was isolated from an adult who was a healthcare worker with PCR-confirmed SARS-CoV-2 infection or an uninfected control (not recorded which). The sequencing here drew on whole blood, taken at baseline. This sequence uses TRBV7-3 and TRBJ2-2; no D gene call is confident. Read as DNA, the sequence is TGTGCCAGCAGCTTACTCAGGAACACCGGGGAGCTGTTTTTT. Translated, this gives CASSLLRNTGELFF.